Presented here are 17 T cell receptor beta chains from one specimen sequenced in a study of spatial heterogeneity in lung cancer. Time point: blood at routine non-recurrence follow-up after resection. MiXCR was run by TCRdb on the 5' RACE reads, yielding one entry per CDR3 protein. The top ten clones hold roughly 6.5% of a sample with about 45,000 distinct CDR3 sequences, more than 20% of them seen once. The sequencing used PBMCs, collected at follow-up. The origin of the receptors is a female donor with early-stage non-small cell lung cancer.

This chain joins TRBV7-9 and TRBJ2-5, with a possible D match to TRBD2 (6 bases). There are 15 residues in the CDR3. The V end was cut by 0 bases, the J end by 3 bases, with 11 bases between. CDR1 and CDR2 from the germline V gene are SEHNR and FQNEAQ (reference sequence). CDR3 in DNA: TGTGCCAGCAGCTTAGCGGGGGGTATGGAAGAGACCCAGTACTTC. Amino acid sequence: CASSLAGGMEETQYF.

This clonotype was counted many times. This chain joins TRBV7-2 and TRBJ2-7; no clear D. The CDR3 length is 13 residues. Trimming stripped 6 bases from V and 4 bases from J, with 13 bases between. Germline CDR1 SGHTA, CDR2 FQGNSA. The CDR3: CASSRDPRYEQYF. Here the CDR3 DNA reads TGTGCCAGCAGTCGAGACCCCCGTTACGAGCAGTACTTC.

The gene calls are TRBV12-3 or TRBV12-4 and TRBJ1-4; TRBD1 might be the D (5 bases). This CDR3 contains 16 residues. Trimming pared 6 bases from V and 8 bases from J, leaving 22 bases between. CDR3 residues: CASSLTRQTGGEKLFF. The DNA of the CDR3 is TGTGCCAGCAGCTTAACCCGACAGACCGGCGGAGAAAAACTGTTTTTT.

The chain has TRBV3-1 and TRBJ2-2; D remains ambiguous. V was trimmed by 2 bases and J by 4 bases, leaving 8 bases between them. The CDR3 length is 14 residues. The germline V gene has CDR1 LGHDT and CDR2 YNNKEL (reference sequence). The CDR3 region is CASSQLDPTGELFF. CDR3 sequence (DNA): TGTGCCAGCAGCCAATTAGACCCCACCGGGGAGCTGTTTTTT.

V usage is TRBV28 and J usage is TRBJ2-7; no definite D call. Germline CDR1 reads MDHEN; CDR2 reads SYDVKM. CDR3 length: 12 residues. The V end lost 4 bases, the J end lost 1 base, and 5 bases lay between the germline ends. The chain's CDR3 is CASSSDSYEQYV. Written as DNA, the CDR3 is TGTGCCAGCAGTTCAGATTCCTACGAGCAGTACGTC.

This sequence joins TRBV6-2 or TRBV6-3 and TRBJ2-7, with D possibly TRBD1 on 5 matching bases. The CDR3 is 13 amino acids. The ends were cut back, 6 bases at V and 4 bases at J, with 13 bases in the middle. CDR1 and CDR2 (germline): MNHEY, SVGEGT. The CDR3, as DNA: TGTGCCAGCAGACACCTCGGACAATACGAGCAGTACGTC. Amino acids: CASRHLGQYEQYV.

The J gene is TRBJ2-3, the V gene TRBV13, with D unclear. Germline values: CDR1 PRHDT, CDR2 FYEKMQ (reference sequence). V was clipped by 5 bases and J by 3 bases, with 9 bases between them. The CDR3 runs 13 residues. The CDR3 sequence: CASSHGRTDTQYF. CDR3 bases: TGTGCCAGCAGCCATGGAAGGACAGATACGCAGTATTTT.

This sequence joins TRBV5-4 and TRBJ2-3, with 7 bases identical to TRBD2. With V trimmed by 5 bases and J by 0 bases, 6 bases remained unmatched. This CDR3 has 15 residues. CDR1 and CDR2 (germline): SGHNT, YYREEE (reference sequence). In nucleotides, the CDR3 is TGTGCCAGCAGAGAGCGGGGTATTAGCACAGATACGCAGTATTTT. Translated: CASRERGISTDTQYF.

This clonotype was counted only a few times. DNA for the CDR3: TGTGCCAGCAGCGTAGATCAGGGGGCGAATGGCTACACCTTC. This gives the protein CASSVDQGANGYTF. The rearrangement links TRBV9 to TRBJ1-2; 8 bases agree with TRBD1. V gave up 0 bases and J gave up 6 bases; unmatched junction bases: 4. The CDR3 length is 14 residues. Germline-derived CDR1 and CDR2 are SGDLS and YYNGEE.

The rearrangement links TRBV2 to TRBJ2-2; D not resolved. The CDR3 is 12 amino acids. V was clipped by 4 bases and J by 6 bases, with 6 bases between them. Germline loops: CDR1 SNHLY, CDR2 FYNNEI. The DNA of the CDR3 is TGTGCCAGCAGTGGACCGGCCGGGGAGCTGTTTTTT. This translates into CASSGPAGELFF. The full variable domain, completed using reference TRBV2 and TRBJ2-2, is EPEVTQTPSHQVTQMGQEVILRCVPISNHLYFYWYRQILGQKVEFLVSFYNNEISEKSEIFDDQFSVERPDGSNFTLKIRSTKLEDSAMYFCASSGPAGELFFGEGSRLTVL.

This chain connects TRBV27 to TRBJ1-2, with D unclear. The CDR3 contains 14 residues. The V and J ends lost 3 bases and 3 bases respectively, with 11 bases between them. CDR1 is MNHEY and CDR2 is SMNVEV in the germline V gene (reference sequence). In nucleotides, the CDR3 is TGTGCCAGCAGTTTTGGGTTTAAGGACTATGGCTACACCTTC. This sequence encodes CASSFGFKDYGYTF.

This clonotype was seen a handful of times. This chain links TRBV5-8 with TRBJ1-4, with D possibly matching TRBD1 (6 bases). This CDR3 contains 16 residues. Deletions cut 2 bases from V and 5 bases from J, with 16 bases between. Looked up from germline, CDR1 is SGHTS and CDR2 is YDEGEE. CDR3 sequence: CASSFFAGGVNEKLFF. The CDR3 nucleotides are TGTGCCAGCAGCTTCTTTGCGGGGGGCGTAAATGAAAAACTGTTTTTT.

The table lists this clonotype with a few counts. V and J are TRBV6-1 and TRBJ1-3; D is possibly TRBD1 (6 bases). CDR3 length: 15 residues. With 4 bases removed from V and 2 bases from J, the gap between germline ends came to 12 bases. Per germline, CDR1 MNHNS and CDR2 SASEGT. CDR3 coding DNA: TGTGCCAGCAGTGCCAGGGAGGGGGCTGGAAACACCATATATTTT. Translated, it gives CASSAREGAGNTIYF.

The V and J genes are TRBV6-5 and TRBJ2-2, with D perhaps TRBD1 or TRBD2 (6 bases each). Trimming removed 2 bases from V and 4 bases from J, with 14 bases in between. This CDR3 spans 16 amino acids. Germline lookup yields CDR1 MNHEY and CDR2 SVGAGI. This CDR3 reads CASSYGGLSVTGELFF. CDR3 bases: TGTGCCAGCAGTTACGGGGGGCTTTCGGTCACCGGGGAGCTGTTTTTT.

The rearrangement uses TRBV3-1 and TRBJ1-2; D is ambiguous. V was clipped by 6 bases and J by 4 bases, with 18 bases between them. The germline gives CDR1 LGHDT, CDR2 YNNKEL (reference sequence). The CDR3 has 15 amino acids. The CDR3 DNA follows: TGTGCCAGCAGGCCCAATGGGTCTCCGCCCTATGGCTACACCTTC. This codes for CASRPNGSPPYGYTF. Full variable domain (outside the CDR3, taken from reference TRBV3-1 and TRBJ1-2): DTAVSQTPKYLVTQMGNDKSIKCEQNLGHDTMYWYKQDSKKFLKIMFSYNNKELIINETVPNRFSPKSPDKAHLNLHINSLELGDSAVYFCASRPNGSPPYGYTFGSGTRLTVV.

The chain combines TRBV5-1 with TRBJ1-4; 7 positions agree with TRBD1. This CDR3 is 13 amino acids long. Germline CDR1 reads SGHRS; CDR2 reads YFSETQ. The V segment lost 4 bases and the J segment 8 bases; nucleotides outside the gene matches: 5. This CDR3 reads CASSRGTAEKLFF. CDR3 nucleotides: TGCGCCAGCAGCCGGGGGACAGCGGAAAAACTGTTTTTT.

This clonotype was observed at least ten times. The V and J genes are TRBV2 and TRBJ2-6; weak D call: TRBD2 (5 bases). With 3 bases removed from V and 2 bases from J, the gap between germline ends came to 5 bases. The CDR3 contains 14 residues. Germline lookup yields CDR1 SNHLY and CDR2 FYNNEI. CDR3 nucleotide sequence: TGTGCCAGCAGTGAGAGGGCTGGGGCCAACGTCCTGACTTTC. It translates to CASSERAGANVLTF.